This entry lists 6 T cell receptor beta chains sequenced from one sample in a study of OX40 agonist ivuxolimab in advanced cancers. Sequencing used immunoSEQ multiplex PCR; TCRdb keeps in-frame clones, though not all of them. The data show 15,000 to 20,000 clones, with 65% to 85% seen just once and about 27% held by the top ten. The sequences come from CD4+ or CD8+ T cells sorted from blood, collected in a trial of the OX40 agonist ivuxolimab. These TCRs come from an adult with an advanced solid tumor such as melanoma, head and neck, liver or kidney cancer.

The J gene is TRBJ2-7, the V gene TRBV19; D is unclear. The CDR3 extends over 14 amino acids. Deletions cut 3 bases from V and 0 bases from J, with 9 bases between. Germline V gives CDR1 LNHDA, CDR2 SQIVND (reference sequence). CDR3: CASSMLAFSYEQYF. The CDR3 bases are TGTGCCAGTAGTATGTTAGCCTTCTCCTACGAGCAGTACTTC. Using reference TRBV19 and TRBJ2-7 for the parts outside the CDR3, the full variable domain is DGGITQSPKYLFRKEGQNVTLSCEQNLNHDAMYWYRQDPGQGLRLIYYSQIVNDFQKGDIAEGYSVSREKKESFPLTVTSAQKNPTAFYLCASSMLAFSYEQYFGPGTRLTVT.

The V gene is TRBV27, the J gene TRBJ2-7; D ambiguous. The V end lost 6 bases, the J end lost 3 bases, and 6 bases lay between the germline ends. The CDR3 has 11 amino acids. CDR1 is MNHEY, CDR2 SMNVEV, per germline (reference sequence). The CDR3 spells CASRASYEQYF. The CDR3 DNA reads as TGTGCCAGCAGGGCAAGCTACGAGCAGTACTTC.

V gene TRBV27 combines with J gene TRBJ1-6; D is uncertain. Per the germline V gene, CDR1 is MNHEY and CDR2 is SMNVEV (reference sequence). The CDR3 totals 10 residues. V was trimmed by 9 bases and J by 9 bases, leaving 6 bases between them. CDR3 DNA sequence: TGTGCCAGTGGAATTTCACCCCTCCACTTT. Translated, it gives CASGISPLHF.

The chain recombines TRBV6-1 with TRBJ1-3; D perhaps matches TRBD1 (5 bases). Germline CDR1 MNHNS, CDR2 SASEGT. Trimming left V 1 base short and J 7 bases short, with 14 bases between. CDR3 size: 15 residues. In DNA, the CDR3 is TGTGCCAGCAGTGAAGGTCGGGAGGGGAGGAACACCATATATTTT. Protein: CASSEGREGRNTIYF.

This sequence joins TRBV6-6 and TRBJ2-1; D uncertain. Germline values: CDR1 MNHNY, CDR2 SVGAGI (reference sequence). The V gene lost 5 bases and the J gene lost 3 bases, with 11 bases spanning the gap. The CDR3 is 14 amino acids. CDR3 DNA sequence: TGTGCCAGCAGTCCACAGACACACTACAATGAGCAGTTCTTC. Translation gives CASSPQTHYNEQFF.

The chain combines TRBV7-9 with TRBJ2-2; D unclear. V was pared by 4 bases and J by 3 bases, with 9 bases between. There are 14 residues in the CDR3. In germline, CDR1 is SEHNR, CDR2 FQNEAQ (reference sequence). The CDR3 reads CASSWGGDTGELFF. In DNA, the CDR3 is TGTGCCAGCAGCTGGGGTGGGGACACCGGGGAGCTGTTTTTT. The variable domain in full, completed from reference TRBV7-9 and TRBJ2-2, reads DTGVSQNPRHKITKRGQNVTFRCDPISEHNRLYWYRQTLGQGPEFLTYFQNEAQLEKSRLLSDRFSAERPKGSFSTLEIQRTEQGDSAMYLCASSWGGDTGELFFGEGSRLTVL.